One sample yielded the 14 T cell receptor beta chains listed below, sequenced in a study of T-cell reconstitution after alpha-beta-depleted transplantation in children. During its preparation, the TCRbeta library received unique molecular identifiers. In TCRdb, the PCR reads were re-called with MiXCR into one record per CDR3 protein. The top ten clones hold less than 25% of a sample with about 280,000 distinct CDR3 sequences, around 10% of them seen once. The input for sequencing was peripheral blood, taken 180 days after TCRalphabeta/CD19-depleted stem cell transplant. The receptors here all came from a male patient aged 2 to 10 who had a stem cell transplant for chronic granulomatous disease, so the T cells may come from the graft donor.

In the case of this clonotype: This sequence may be a read error, since a much larger clone differs from it by one base. The chain has TRBV29-1 and TRBJ2-1, with D possibly matching TRBD2 (6 bases). Germline lookup yields CDR1 SQVTM and CDR2 ANQGSEA. This CDR3 is built from 13 residues. CDR3 protein: CRSIRAGYNEQFF. CDR3 nucleotides: TGCAGGTCAATCAGGGCGGGATACAATGAGCAGTTCTTC.

This clonotype showed up many times. The V and J genes are TRBV4-2 and TRBJ2-1, with D maybe TRBD1 (6 bases). Between the trimmed V and J ends, which lost 0 bases and 3 bases, there was a span of 18 bases. CDR1 LGHNA and CDR2 YNFKEQ come from the germline V gene. There are 18 residues in the CDR3. The CDR3 DNA follows: TGTGCCAGCAGCCAAGATTCAGCCCCGGGACAAAACTACAATGAGCAGTTCTTC. Amino acids: CASSQDSAPGQNYNEQFF.

This clonotype showed up many times. The chain combines TRBV20-1 with TRBJ1-1; 7 bases map to TRBD1. J lost 6 bases, V lost 0 bases, and 10 bases had no gene match. CDR1 and CDR2 (germline): DFQATT, SNEGSKA (reference sequence). CDR3 size: 15 residues. Here the CDR3 DNA reads TGCAGTGCTAGAGACATACAGGGGTGGGGGGCTGAAGCTTTCTTT. As protein: CSARDIQGWGAEAFF.

This clonotype occurred many times. The V gene is TRBV5-1, the J gene TRBJ2-3; the D gene is possibly TRBD1 (6 bases). Germline V gene data show CDR1 as SGHRS and CDR2 as YFSETQ. This CDR3 has 14 residues. V gave up 0 bases and J gave up 5 bases, with 10 bases separating them. The CDR3 bases are TGCGCCAGCAGCTTGGAGGGGGTTGGAGATACGCAGTATTTT. Protein product: CASSLEGVGDTQYF.

There are many counts of this clonotype. The chain couples TRBV5-1 to TRBJ2-5, with a tentative D call TRBD2 (6 bases). CDR3 length: 14 amino acids. V was pared by 3 bases and J by 4 bases, with 13 bases between. Per germline, CDR1 SGHRS and CDR2 YFSETQ. The CDR3 DNA reads as TGCGCCAGCAGCTGGGCCGGAGCGGGAGAGACCCAGTACTTC. Translated, it gives CASSWAGAGETQYF.

This clonotype was seen many times. The V call is TRBV4-3, the J call TRBJ1-3, with D hard to call. The CDR3 covers 13 residues. V lost 0 bases to trimming and J lost 3 bases, with 3 bases between them. Germline CDR1 is LGHNA and CDR2 is YSLEER. The CDR3 DNA reads TGCGCCAGCAGCCAAGAGGGTGGAAACACCATATATTTT. Translation gives CASSQEGGNTIYF.

This clonotype has at least ten counts. This chain links TRBV11-2 with TRBJ2-3; 7 nucleotides align to TRBD1. Germline values: CDR1 SGHAT, CDR2 FQNNGV. The CDR3 extends over 16 amino acids. V shed 1 base and J 2 bases; nucleotides not matched to a gene: 6. The CDR3 nucleotides read TGTGCCAGCAGCTTAGCCCACGGACAGGCCACAGATACGCAGTATTTT. It is translated as CASSLAHGQATDTQYF.

The table lists this clonotype with many counts. The rearrangement uses TRBV20-1 and TRBJ2-6; D perhaps matches TRBD2 (5 bases). Germline values: CDR1 DFQATT, CDR2 SNEGSKA (reference sequence). Trimming pared 2 bases from V and 2 bases from J, leaving 10 bases between. This CDR3 comprises 15 residues. The CDR3 reads CSARRDNAGANVLTF. CDR3 bases: TGCAGTGCTAGACGGGATAACGCTGGGGCCAACGTCCTGACTTTC.

This clonotype was found many times. The rearrangement uses TRBV7-9 and TRBJ1-6; no clear D. This CDR3 is 15 amino acids long. The V and J ends lost 4 bases and 1 base respectively, with 8 bases between them. Germline CDR1 is SEHNR and CDR2 is FQNEAQ (reference sequence). The CDR3 bases are TGTGCCAGCAGCTCATTGGGGTCCTATAATTCACCCCTCCACTTT. This gives the protein CASSSLGSYNSPLHF.

Ten or more counts support this clonotype. The chain has TRBV12-3 or TRBV12-4 and TRBJ2-5, with 12 bases fitting TRBD2. CDR3 size: 15 residues. J lost 3 bases, V lost 3 bases, and 2 bases had no gene match. The CDR3 DNA follows: TGTGCCAGCAGTTTTTGGACTAGCGGGAAAGAGACCCAGTACTTC. Its translation is CASSFWTSGKETQYF.

This clonotype was counted at least ten times. V usage is TRBV28 and J usage is TRBJ2-7, with D hard to call. Trimming removed 7 bases from V and 2 bases from J, with 18 bases in between. The CDR3 covers 15 residues. The germline CDR1 and CDR2 sequences are MDHEN and SYDVKM. CDR3 in amino acids: CASTSTQLKPYEQYF. For the CDR3, the DNA is TGTGCCAGCACCTCTACCCAGCTCAAACCCTACGAGCAGTACTTC.

This clonotype was seen repeatedly, ten times or more. V usage is TRBV13 and J usage is TRBJ2-1; 10 bases align to TRBD1. The CDR3 runs to 14 residues. Germline CDR1 reads PRHDT; CDR2 reads FYEKMQ (reference sequence). Germline trimming cut 3 bases from V and 7 bases from J; bases unmatched to any gene: 3. This CDR3 reads CASSLLDRGNEQFF. The CDR3 region has the DNA TGTGCCAGCAGCTTGCTGGACAGGGGGAATGAGCAGTTCTTC.

This clonotype was seen at least ten times. This chain joins TRBV20-1 and TRBJ2-5; 8 bases match TRBD2. In germline, CDR1 is DFQATT, CDR2 SNEGSKA (reference sequence). The CDR3 runs to 18 residues. Unmatched junction bases numbered 17, after V lost 5 bases and J lost 0 bases. Here the CDR3 DNA reads TGCAGTGCTTCTTGGACTAGCCCAGTCAACTTTTACCAAGAGACCCAGTACTTC. It specifies CSASWTSPVNFYQETQYF.

Note on this clonotype: This clone may be a read error of a much larger clone one base away. This CDR3 fails to terminate in the conserved phenylalanine or tryptophan, so it likely reflects a read error. The chain recombines TRBV7-8 with TRBJ2-3, with a tentative D call TRBD2 (6 bases). Looked up from germline, CDR1 is SGHVS and CDR2 is FQNEAQ. CDR3 size: 14 residues. The V gene lost 3 bases and the J gene lost 6 bases, with 13 bases spanning the gap. CDR3 protein: CASSFGWGVDTQYI. CDR3 bases: TGTGCCAGCAGCTTTGGTTGGGGGGTGGATACGCAGTATATT.